The 9 T cell receptor beta chains presented below share a single source sample, sequenced in a study of T cells in tuberculosis. Some clones are missing from TCRdb's copy, which holds only in-frame ones; the method was immunoSEQ multiplex PCR. The top ten clones hold approximately 6.2% of a sample with over 25,000 clones, 90% to 95% of them seen once. Sample time point: new active TB diagnosis, blood taken before or within 7 days of starting treatment. The specimen was PBMCs, collected at tuberculosis diagnosis. The source of these receptors is an adult with tuberculosis.

The rearrangement joins TRBV5-1 to TRBJ2-1, with 9 bases lining up with TRBD2. Germline-derived CDR1 and CDR2 are SGHRS and YFSETQ. With 2 bases clipped from V and 8 bases from J, the junction kept 11 bases outside the gene matches. CDR3 length equals 16 residues. The CDR3 protein is CASSLLAREGLDEQFF. The DNA of the CDR3 is TGCGCCAGCAGCTTATTAGCGCGGGAGGGCCTGGATGAGCAGTTCTTC.

The rearrangement uses TRBV7-3 and TRBJ2-5; 10 bases fit TRBD1. The CDR3 contains 14 residues. CDR1 SGHTA and CDR2 FQGTGA come from the germline V gene. The V segment lost 4 bases and the J segment 3 bases; nucleotides outside the gene matches: 2. The DNA for the CDR3 is TGTGCCAGCAGCTCGACAGGGGGCGAAGAGACCCAGTACTTC. This translates into CASSSTGGEETQYF.

This chain links TRBV18 with TRBJ2-1; 14 nucleotides line up with TRBD2. The J segment lost 8 bases and the V segment lost 3 bases, leaving 3 bases of the junction unmatched. CDR3 length: 15 amino acids. CDR1 is KGHSH and CDR2 is LQKENI in the germline V gene. CDR3 in DNA: TGTGCCAGCTCACCGGGACTAGCGGGAGTTCATGAGCAGTTCTTC. As protein: CASSPGLAGVHEQFF. The full variable domain, in which reference TRBV18 and TRBJ2-1 provide the parts outside the CDR3, is NAGVMQNPRHLVRRRGQEARLRCSPMKGHSHVYWYRQLPEEGLKFMVYLQKENIIDESGMPKERFSAEFPKEGPSILRIQQVVRGDSAAYFCASSPGLAGVHEQFFGPGTRLTVL.

The chain uses TRBV5-5 and TRBJ2-5; a weak D match, TRBD2 (7 bases). Per the germline V gene, CDR1 is SGHKS and CDR2 is YYEKEE (reference sequence). Trimming shortened V by 2 bases and J by 5 bases, and 19 bases separated the two germline ends. This CDR3 contains 16 residues. Here the CDR3 reads CASSLAYGGGGETQYF. Here the CDR3 DNA reads TGTGCCAGCAGCTTAGCCTACGGAGGGGGAGGGGAGACCCAGTACTTC.

J is TRBJ1-1 and V is TRBV5-1; the D is unclear. The CDR3 runs 15 residues. V shed 7 bases and J shed 1 base, with 17 bases lying between them. CDR1 is SGHRS and CDR2 is YFSETQ in the germline V gene. CDR3 bases: TGCGCCAGCCTTCCTTTGGGAGAGAAGAACACTGAAGCTTTCTTT. This translates into CASLPLGEKNTEAFF.

This chain connects TRBV4-1 to TRBJ2-1; the match to TRBD2 covers 8 bases. The CDR3 is 17 residues long. The germline V gene encodes CDR1 MGHRA and CDR2 YSYEKL. V trimming: 1 base; J trimming: 0 bases; junction bases outside the gene matches: 5. CDR3 sequence reads: CASSQGGGRTSYNEQFF. CDR3 nucleotide sequence: TGCGCCAGCAGCCAAGGGGGCGGGAGGACCTCCTACAATGAGCAGTTCTTC.

This clone occurred once. The chain combines TRBV7-2 with TRBJ1-6; D perhaps matches TRBD1 (5 bases). Trimming cost V 2 bases and J 6 bases, with 11 bases left between them. CDR3 length: 15 amino acids. The germline gives CDR1 SGHTA, CDR2 FQGNSA. In DNA, the CDR3 is TGTGCCAGCAGCTTACAGGGTTTCGGTAATTCACCCCTCCACTTT. As protein: CASSLQGFGNSPLHF.

The chain uses TRBV5-1 and TRBJ1-3; D call uncertain. Trimming took 7 bases from V and 0 from J, leaving 11 bases between them. The CDR3 spans 14 residues. Germline CDR1 reads SGHRS; CDR2 reads YFSETQ. The CDR3, as DNA: TGCGCCAGCGGCCAGTCCGCCTCTGGAAACACCATATATTTT. It encodes CASGQSASGNTIYF.

The chain recombines TRBV7-3 with TRBJ2-7, with 10 bases fitting TRBD2. This CDR3 has 14 residues. CDR1 SGHTA and CDR2 FQGTGA come from the germline V gene. V shed 6 bases, J shed 4 bases, and the junction held 6 bases outside the gene matches. Written as DNA, the CDR3 is TGTGCCAGCAGAGAGCGGGAGGGCCGGTACGAGCAGTACTTC. It codes for CASREREGRYEQYF.